This is a list of T cell receptor beta chains from one sample in a study of T-cell memory formation after mild COVID-19. TCRdb reprocessed the 5' RACE reads via MiXCR and lists one record per CDR3 protein. Of more than 250,000 distinct CDR3 sequences listed, 15% to 20% are singletons. The sequencing sample was made of PBMCs or a T cell subset sorted from them (not recorded which). The receptor source for this set is a man between 18 and 35 years old who had mild COVID-19 (a few samples of this study predate the infection). Cell type and time point are not known. Both conserved end residues are trimmed from each CDR3.

v_call cdr3_aa
TRBV20-1 SARVAGKETQY
TRBV7-6 ASSLVASPREGNIQY
TRBV12-3/TRBV12-4 ASRWGPGVDGYT
TRBV5-1 ASSLLTGGGSDTQY
TRBV5-1 ASSLVGFTDTQY
TRBV5-1 ASSLGDRRGETQY
TRBV7-9 ASSLEPGRFYGYT
TRBV27 ASSFGENYGYT
TRBV27 ASSSPPYYEQF
TRBV30 AWSVSGYEQY
TRBV7-2 ASSRTTGAADTQY
TRBV5-1 ASRETGTGVNEQF
TRBV15 ATSTGQGPYEQY
TRBV7-9 ASSWTQSYEQY
TRBV27 ASGQTNLQAF
TRBV7-9 ASSLEFNEQF
TRBV7-9 ASSLVFITDTQY
TRBV5-1 ASSLNSHTQY
TRBV12-3/TRBV12-4 ASSPDSLSSPLH
TRBV20-1 SALSGGATDTQY
TRBV4-3 ASSQDLIEPKSQY
TRBV20-1 SAHRDRRNKNIQY
TRBV9 ASSVWDSETQY
TRBV6-5 ASQRFGAGTEAF
TRBV5-1 ASSLLAGVSSYNEQF
TRBV4-3 ASSQDSGGLTDTQY